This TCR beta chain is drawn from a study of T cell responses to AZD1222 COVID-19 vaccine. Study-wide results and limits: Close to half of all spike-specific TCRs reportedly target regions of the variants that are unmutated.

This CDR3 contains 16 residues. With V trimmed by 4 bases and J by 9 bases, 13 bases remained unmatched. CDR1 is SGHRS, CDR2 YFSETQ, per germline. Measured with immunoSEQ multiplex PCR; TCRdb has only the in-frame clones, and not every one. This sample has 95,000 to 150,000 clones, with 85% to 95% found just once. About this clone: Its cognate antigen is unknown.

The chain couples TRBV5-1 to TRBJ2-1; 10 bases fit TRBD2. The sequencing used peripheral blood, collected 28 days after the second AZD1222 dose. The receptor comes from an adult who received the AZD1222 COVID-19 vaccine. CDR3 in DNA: TGCGCCAGCAGCCGGGTACTAGCGGGGAATCACGGTGAGCAGTTCTTC. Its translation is CASSRVLAGNHGEQFF.